The 14 T cell receptor beta chains presented below share a single source sample, sequenced in a study of blood T cells in healthy people across ages. Primed by a sample-barcoded 5' primer and a J-beta primer mix, a second PCR proceeded for 7 to 11 cycles. TCRdb reprocessed the 5' RACE reads via MiXCR and lists one record per CDR3 protein. This table holds over 450,000 distinct CDR3 sequences, 24% found once. Another study also made use of these data, one on T cells of mothers and their children.

Material: blood. The receptor source for this set is a boy aged 5-17 years in good health.

The sample holds a few counts of this clonotype. This chain connects TRBV11-2 to TRBJ2-5; 12 bases agree with TRBD2. Matching the DNA end better, TRBJ2-7 makes the J call doubtful. The CDR3 consists of 17 residues. CDR1 SGHAT and CDR2 FQNNGV come from the germline V gene. CDR3 in DNA: TGTGCCAGCAGCTTAGATCCCCTGACTAGCGGGAGCTACGAGCAGTACTTC. It yields the protein CASSLDPLTSGSYEQYF.

This chain connects TRBV29-1 to TRBJ1-4; TRBD1 matches at 7 bases. The germline gives CDR1 SQVTM, CDR2 ANQGSEA. J was trimmed by 4 bases and V by 2 bases; bases with no gene match: 13. This CDR3 spans 17 amino acids. In DNA, the CDR3 is TGCAGCGTTGAACATCGGGGCAACAGGGGTTATAATGAAAAACTGTTTTTT. Its translation: CSVEHRGNRGYNEKLFF.

The chain carries TRBV6-2 or TRBV6-3 and TRBJ2-4; 9 bases agree with TRBD1. Looked up from germline, CDR1 is MNHEY and CDR2 is SVGEGT. This CDR3 has 16 amino acids. V was pared by 6 bases and J by 1 base, with 7 bases of the junction left unmatched. This chain's CDR3 is CASSPLGTGAKNIQYF. In DNA form, the CDR3 reads TGTGCCAGCAGCCCTTTGGGGACAGGGGCCAAAAACATTCAGTACTTC.

The chain is built from TRBV3-1 and TRBJ1-2; TRBD1 is a possible D gene (6 bases). The CDR3 has 12 amino acids. The V gene's germline CDR1 is LGHDT and CDR2 YNNKEL (reference sequence). The V gene lost 5 bases and the J gene lost 9 bases, with 13 bases spanning the gap. For the CDR3, the DNA is TGTGCCAGCAGCTCCTACAGGGAGAGCTACACCTTC. It is translated as CASSSYRESYTF.

This clonotype was detected only a few times. The genes are TRBV5-4 and TRBJ1-2; 8 bases align to TRBD1. Germline V gene lookup returns CDR1 SGHNT and CDR2 YYREEE (reference sequence). The CDR3 consists of 14 residues. V shed 0 bases and J 6 bases; nucleotides not matched to a gene: 4. CDR3 sequence: CASSLGQGTDGYTF. The CDR3 nucleotides are TGTGCCAGCAGCTTGGGACAGGGGACAGATGGCTACACCTTC.

This clonotype has at least ten counts. The gene calls are TRBV7-9 and TRBJ2-5, with D tentatively TRBD1 (6 bases). The CDR3 runs to 14 residues. V was pared by 4 bases and J by 9 bases, with 18 bases between. Germline-derived CDR1 and CDR2 are SEHNR and FQNEAQ (reference sequence). Here the CDR3 reads CASSSGHSLGSQYF. DNA for the CDR3: TGTGCCAGCAGCTCGGGACACAGCCTGGGATCCCAGTACTTC.

Comment on this clonotype: A junction end diverges from the germline sequence, so it may reflect a read error. The chain couples TRBV7-8 to TRBJ2-5; 9 nucleotides match TRBD2. The DNA end lines up better with TRBJ2-7; the J call may be wrong. Germline V gives CDR1 SGHVS, CDR2 FQNEAQ. This CDR3 has 15 residues. Written as DNA, the CDR3 is TGTGCCAGCAGCTTGGAGCGGGGGGCGTCCTTCGAGCAGTACTTC. It codes for CASSLERGASFEQYF.

The rearrangement joins TRBV7-9 to TRBJ2-6, with 8 nucleotides matching TRBD1. The V gene's germline CDR1 is SEHNR and CDR2 FQNEAQ (reference sequence). Unmatched junction bases numbered 8, after V lost 5 bases and J lost 5 bases. CDR3 length: 16 amino acids. The CDR3 region has the DNA TGTGCCAGCAGCAAGAGAGGGACAGGCAGGGCCAACGTCCTGACTTTC. Its translation: CASSKRGTGRANVLTF.

This clonotype was seen a handful of times. This chain links TRBV27 with TRBJ2-7; D assignment may be TRBD1 or TRBD2 (5 bases each). Trimming cost V 6 bases and J 5 bases, with 23 bases left between them. The CDR3 has 16 amino acids. The V gene's germline CDR1 is MNHEY and CDR2 SMNVEV (reference sequence). This chain's CDR3 is CASSLKRGARLDEQYF. CDR3 bases: TGTGCCAGCAGCCTCAAGAGGGGAGCGCGCCTCGACGAGCAGTACTTC.

V gene TRBV6-2 or TRBV6-3 combines with J gene TRBJ2-2; possibly TRBD1 or TRBD2 for D (5 bases each). The CDR3 extends over 15 amino acids. The V end was cut by 4 bases, the J end by 6 bases, with 15 bases between. Looked up from germline, CDR1 is MNHEY and CDR2 is SVGEGT. The CDR3 DNA is TGTGCCAGCAGTTCCGACGGGACCCGGGCCGGGGAGCTGTTTTTT. Translation: CASSSDGTRAGELFF.

Only a few counts were recorded for this clonotype. This chain joins TRBV3-1 and TRBJ2-5; no firm D call. CDR1 is LGHDT, CDR2 YNNKEL, per germline (reference sequence). The ends were cut back, 4 bases at V and 4 bases at J, with 13 bases in the middle. The CDR3 length is 14 residues. The CDR3: CASSLRNGLETQYF. As DNA, the CDR3 is TGTGCCAGCAGCCTTCGGAACGGGCTAGAGACCCAGTACTTC.

The chain joins TRBV20-1 to TRBJ2-5, with 13 bases aligning to TRBD2. The J call is in doubt because the DNA end fits TRBJ2-1 better. Per the germline V gene, CDR1 is DFQATT and CDR2 is SNEGSKA (reference sequence). This CDR3 spans 16 amino acids. CDR3 bases: TGCAGTGCTAGAGATAGGACTAGCGGGGGATACAATGAGCAGTTCTTC. Translation gives CSARDRTSGGYNEQFF.

This clonotype was counted many times. The rearrangement uses TRBV7-2 and TRBJ2-7; 9 bases match TRBD1. V was clipped by 6 bases and J by 6 bases; unmatched bases: 9. CDR1 is SGHTA and CDR2 is FQGNSA in the germline V gene. CDR3 length equals 14 residues. As DNA, the CDR3 is TGTGCCAGCAGACGAGACAGGGGGGCTCGCGAGCAGTACTTC. It encodes CASRRDRGAREQYF.

This chain joins TRBV6-6 and TRBJ2-4; TRBD2 is a possible D gene (5 bases). Germline loops: CDR1 MNHNY, CDR2 SVGAGI (reference sequence). This CDR3 has 17 amino acids. V lost 0 bases to trimming and J lost 3 bases, with 15 bases between them. This CDR3 is CASSYSPRVLGKNIQYF. CDR3 bases: TGTGCCAGCAGTTACTCTCCGCGGGTGTTAGGCAAAAACATTCAGTACTTC.